The T cell receptor beta chain described here comes from a study of blood T cell repertoires in COVID-19. At the level of the study: PBMCs, B-cell-depleted T cells, or T cells provided the cDNA or gDNA that made up the material.

The table lists this clone with a count of one. The CDR3 totals 12 residues. Trimming shortened V by 7 bases and J by 0 bases, and 4 bases separated the two germline ends. Germline V gene data show CDR1 as LNHDA and CDR2 as SQIVND (reference sequence). Method: immunoSEQ multiplex PCR; TCRdb's copy keeps in-frame clones and lacks some. The sample has about 270,000 clones; approximately 90% are singletons. Individuals aged roughly 18 to 90 years were recruited from approximately 24 US areas. Cohorts were based on clinical histories the participants reported. Input material: PBMCs or T cells enriched from blood (not recorded which). This sequence originates from a middle-aged woman with acute COVID-19. V gene TRBV19 combines with J gene TRBJ1-3; D not certain. CDR3 in DNA: TGTGCCAGTACCAACTCTGGAAACACCATATATTTT. It translates to CASTNSGNTIYF.